What follows are 13 T cell receptor beta chains derived from one specimen sequenced in a study of T cell clonotyping in hematopoietic cell transplantation. Assay: immunoSEQ multiplex PCR; the TCRdb copy retains only in-frame clones and omits some. The sample has 10,000 or so clones, over 70% seen once. The source material was PBMCs, sampled 30 days after allogeneic stem cell transplant. Source of these receptors: a female patient between 35 and 55 years old who had an allogeneic stem cell transplant from a related donor, so T cells may come from the graft donor. Some clones in this sample may be carry-over from other donors' samples.

The chain is built from TRBV7-2 and TRBJ2-5; D unresolved. Germline CDR1 is SGHTA and CDR2 is FQGNSA. CDR3 size: 13 residues. V was clipped by 7 bases and J by 4 bases, with 13 bases between them. In DNA form, the CDR3 reads TGTGCCAGCACTCAACCCTTGTTAGAGACCCAGTACTTC. Its protein product is CASTQPLLETQYF.

This clone was seen once. The chain uses TRBV11-3 and TRBJ2-7; D is perhaps TRBD2 (6 bases). The CDR3 has 15 amino acids. V was cut by 3 bases and J by 6 bases, with 18 bases left in between. Germline V gene data show CDR1 as SGHNT and CDR2 as YENEEA. The CDR3 is CASSFSPGLHGEQYF. The CDR3 DNA reads as TGTGCCAGCAGCTTTTCTCCGGGACTCCATGGCGAGCAGTACTTC.

This chain links TRBV19 with TRBJ2-5; D is possibly TRBD1 (5 bases). The end of the DNA is better explained by TRBJ2-7, so the J call may be wrong. CDR3 length: 12 amino acids. Germline V CDR1 and CDR2: LNHDA, SQIVND (reference sequence). CDR3: CASSRQGYEQYF. The CDR3 DNA sequence: TGTGCCAGTAGTAGGCAGGGCTACGAGCAGTACTTC.

J is TRBJ1-4 and V is TRBV15; D not certain. The germline V gene has CDR1 LNHNV and CDR2 YYDKDF (reference sequence). The CDR3 extends over 16 amino acids. V shed 0 bases and J shed 3 bases, with 11 bases lying between them. CDR3 nucleotides: TGTGCCACCAGCAGAGATCTGGGCCGGCCTAATGAAAAACTGTTTTTT. Translation: CATSRDLGRPNEKLFF.

This clone was counted only a few times. The chain recombines TRBV25-1 with TRBJ1-2; D is unresolved. This CDR3 is built from 13 residues. The V gene's germline CDR1 is MGHDK and CDR2 SYGVNS. V was pared by 1 base and J by 8 bases, with 11 bases between. In nucleotides, the CDR3 is TGTGCCAGCAGTGAATCTAACCCGTGGGGCTACACCTTC. Its protein product is CASSESNPWGYTF.

The chain is built from TRBV5-4 and TRBJ1-4; weak D call: TRBD1 (5 bases). Germline V gene lookup returns CDR1 SGHNT and CDR2 YYREEE (reference sequence). The length of the CDR3 is 17 residues. Trimming shortened V by 4 bases and J by 5 bases, and 21 bases separated the two germline ends. CDR3 sequence reads: CASSPPRDSGKNEKLFF. CDR3 nucleotides: TGTGCCAGCAGCCCCCCCCGAGATTCAGGGAAGAATGAAAAACTGTTTTTT.

This chain connects TRBV5-1 to TRBJ2-4; possibly TRBD2 for D (7 bases). CDR1 is SGHRS, CDR2 YFSETQ, per germline. The CDR3 loop spans 15 amino acids. V was trimmed by 0 bases and J by 9 bases, leaving 16 bases between them. The CDR3, as DNA: TGCGCCAGCAGCTTGGCCAACTGGGGGGGCACCATTCAGTACTTC. Translation gives CASSLANWGGTIQYF.

V usage is TRBV5-8 and J usage is TRBJ1-1, with D possibly matching TRBD1 (5 bases). The CDR3 contains 15 residues. Per germline, CDR1 SGHTS and CDR2 YDEGEE. V lost 4 bases and J 1 base, leaving 14 bases between the germline ends. CDR3 in amino acids: CASSLDTGGNTEAFF. The CDR3 nucleotides are TGTGCCAGCAGCCTAGACACCGGGGGGAACACTGAAGCTTTCTTT.

The J gene is TRBJ2-7, the V gene TRBV10-3; possibly TRBD1 for D (5 bases). CDR3 length: 12 amino acids. In germline, CDR1 is ENHRY, CDR2 SYGVKD. Trimming stripped 6 bases from V and 3 bases from J, with 9 bases between. The CDR3 DNA reads as TGTGCCATCAGCGCGACAGTCTACGAGCAGTACTTC. It is translated as CAISATVYEQYF.

This CDR3 reads CASSLGRDTYEQYF. CDR3 sequence (DNA): TGTGCCAGCAGCCTAGGGCGGGACACCTACGAGCAGTACTTC. The chain is built from TRBV5-6 and TRBJ2-7; D tentatively fits TRBD1 or TRBD2 (6 bases each). V was clipped by 4 bases and J by 2 bases, with 13 bases between them. The CDR3 consists of 14 residues. Germline loops: CDR1 SGHDT, CDR2 YYEEEE.

This clone was recorded once. This chain connects TRBV10-3 to TRBJ2-5, with TRBD2 identical over 8 bases. J was trimmed by 4 bases and V by 6 bases; bases with no gene match: 4. CDR3 size: 13 residues. The germline CDR1 and CDR2 sequences are ENHRY and SYGVKD. The CDR3 DNA sequence: TGTGCCATCAGGGGACTAGACCGAGAGACCCAGTACTTC. It is translated as CAIRGLDRETQYF.

This chain uses TRBV27 with TRBJ2-7; D is ambiguous. V was clipped by 4 bases and J by 3 bases, with 10 bases between them. This CDR3 spans 13 amino acids. Germline V CDR1 and CDR2: MNHEY, SMNVEV (reference sequence). The CDR3: CASSSWASYEQYF. As DNA, the CDR3 is TGTGCCAGCAGTTCCTGGGCGAGCTACGAGCAGTACTTC.

The chain carries TRBV5-1 and TRBJ1-1, with D tentatively TRBD1 (5 bases). V was cut by 0 bases and J by 3 bases, with 9 bases left in between. Germline assignment: CDR1 SGHRS and CDR2 YFSETQ. The CDR3 is 14 amino acids. The CDR3 DNA follows: TGCGCCAGCAGCTTGGGGCAGGGTTACACTGAAGCTTTCTTT. Its protein product is CASSLGQGYTEAFF.